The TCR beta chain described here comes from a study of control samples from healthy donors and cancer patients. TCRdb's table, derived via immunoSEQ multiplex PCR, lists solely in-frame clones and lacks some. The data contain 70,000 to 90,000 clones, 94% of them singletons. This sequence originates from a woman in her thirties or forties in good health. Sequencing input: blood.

The CDR3 DNA reads TGCAGCGTGGGGGGACAGGGGATGTTTGAGCAGTACTTC. Protein: CSVGGQGMFEQYF. V usage is TRBV29-1 and J usage is TRBJ2-7; TRBD1 aligns across 10 bases. The ends lost 6 bases at V and 7 bases at J; junction bases unmatched: 9. CDR1 is SQVTM and CDR2 is ANQGSEA in the germline V gene. The CDR3 consists of 13 residues.